This section outlines one T cell receptor (beta chain) sequence together with its context. The antigen is not known. Here immunoSEQ multiplex PCR was the method, and the copy in TCRdb shows in-frame clones only, minus some. The table has roughly 1.5 million clones, approximately 98% seen once. The data originate from a study of shared clonotypes between healthy human individuals. Study observations and caveats: Large sequencing depth failed to make sorted-subset sequencing complete, rarefaction showed.

The length of the CDR3 is 11 residues. V shed 4 bases and J shed 6 bases, with 8 bases lying between them. CDR1 SGDLS and CDR2 YYNGEE come from the germline V gene. This receptor was obtained from a man under 40 in good health. This rearrangement joins TRBV9 to TRBJ2-7; D remains ambiguous. Input material: naive CD4+ T cells sorted from blood. The subset: CD45RA+ positively selected. The CDR3 sequence: CASSPTAEQYF. DNA for the CDR3: TGTGCCAGCAGCCCGACGGCCGAGCAGTACTTC.